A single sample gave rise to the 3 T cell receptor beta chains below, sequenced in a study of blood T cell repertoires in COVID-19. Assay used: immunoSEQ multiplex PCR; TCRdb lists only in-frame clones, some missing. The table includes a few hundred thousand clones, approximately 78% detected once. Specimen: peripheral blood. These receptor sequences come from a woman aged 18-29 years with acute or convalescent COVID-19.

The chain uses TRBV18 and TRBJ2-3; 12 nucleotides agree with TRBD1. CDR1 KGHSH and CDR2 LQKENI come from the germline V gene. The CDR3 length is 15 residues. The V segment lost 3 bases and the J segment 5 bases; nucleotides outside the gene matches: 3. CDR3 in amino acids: CASSPGTGGRDTQYF. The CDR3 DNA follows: TGTGCCAGCTCACCCGGGACAGGGGGCAGAGATACGCAGTATTTT.

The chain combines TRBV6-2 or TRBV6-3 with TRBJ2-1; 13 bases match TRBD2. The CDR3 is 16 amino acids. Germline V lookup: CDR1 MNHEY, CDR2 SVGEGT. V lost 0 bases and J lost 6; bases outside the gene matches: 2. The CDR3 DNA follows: TGTGCCAGCAGTTACTCGGGACTAGCGGGAATCAATGAGCAGTTCTTC. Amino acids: CASSYSGLAGINEQFF.

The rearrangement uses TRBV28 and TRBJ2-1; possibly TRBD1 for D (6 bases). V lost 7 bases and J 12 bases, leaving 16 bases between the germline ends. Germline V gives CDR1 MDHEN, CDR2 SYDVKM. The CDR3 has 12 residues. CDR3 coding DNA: TGTGCCAGCACCTCAGGGGTCTCGGGGCAGTTCTTC. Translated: CASTSGVSGQFF. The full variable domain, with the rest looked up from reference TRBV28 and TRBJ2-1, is DVKVTQSSRYLVKRTGEKVFLECVQDMDHENMFWYRQDPGLGLRLIYFSYDVKMKEKGDIPEGYSVSREKKERFSLILESASTNQTSMYLCASTSGVSGQFFGPGTRLTVL.